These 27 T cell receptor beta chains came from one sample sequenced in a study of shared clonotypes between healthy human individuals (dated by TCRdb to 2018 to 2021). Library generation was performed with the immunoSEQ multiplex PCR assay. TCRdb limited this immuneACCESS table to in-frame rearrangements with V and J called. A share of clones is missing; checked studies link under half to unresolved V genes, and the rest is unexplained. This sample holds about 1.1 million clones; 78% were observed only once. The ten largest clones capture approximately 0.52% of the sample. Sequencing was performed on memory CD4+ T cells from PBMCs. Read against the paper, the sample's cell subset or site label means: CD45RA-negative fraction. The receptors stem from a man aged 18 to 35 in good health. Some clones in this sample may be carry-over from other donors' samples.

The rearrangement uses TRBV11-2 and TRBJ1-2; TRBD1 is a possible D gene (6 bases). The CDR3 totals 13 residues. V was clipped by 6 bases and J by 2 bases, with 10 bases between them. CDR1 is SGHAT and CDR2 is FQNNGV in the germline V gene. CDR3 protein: CASSGDNNYGYTF. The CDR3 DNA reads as TGTGCCAGCAGTGGGGACAACAACTATGGCTACACCTTC.

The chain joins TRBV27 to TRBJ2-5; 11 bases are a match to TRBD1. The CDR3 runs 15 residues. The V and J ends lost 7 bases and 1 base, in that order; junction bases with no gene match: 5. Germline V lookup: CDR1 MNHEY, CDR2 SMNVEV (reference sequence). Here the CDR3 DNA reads TGTGCCAGCAAACGGGGACAGGGGGTCCAAGAGACCCAGTACTTC. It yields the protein CASKRGQGVQETQYF.

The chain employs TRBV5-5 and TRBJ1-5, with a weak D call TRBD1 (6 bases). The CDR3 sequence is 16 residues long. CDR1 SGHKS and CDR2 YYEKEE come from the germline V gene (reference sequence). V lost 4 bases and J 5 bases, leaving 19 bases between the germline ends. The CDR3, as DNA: TGTGCCAGCAGCCTGAGCAGCGGGACACCATATCAGCCCCAGCATTTT. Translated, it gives CASSLSSGTPYQPQHF.

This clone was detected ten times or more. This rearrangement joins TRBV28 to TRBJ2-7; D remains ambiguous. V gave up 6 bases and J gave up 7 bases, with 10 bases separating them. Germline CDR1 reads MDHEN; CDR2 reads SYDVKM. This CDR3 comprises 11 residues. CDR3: CASSLSGEQYF. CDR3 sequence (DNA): TGTGCCAGCAGCCTCTCTGGTGAGCAGTACTTC.

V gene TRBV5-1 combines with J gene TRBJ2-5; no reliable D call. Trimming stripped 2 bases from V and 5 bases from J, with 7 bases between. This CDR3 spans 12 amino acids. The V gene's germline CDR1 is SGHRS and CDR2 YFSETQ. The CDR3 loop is CASSFLEETQYF. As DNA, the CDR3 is TGCGCCAGCAGCTTCCTTGAGGAGACCCAGTACTTC.

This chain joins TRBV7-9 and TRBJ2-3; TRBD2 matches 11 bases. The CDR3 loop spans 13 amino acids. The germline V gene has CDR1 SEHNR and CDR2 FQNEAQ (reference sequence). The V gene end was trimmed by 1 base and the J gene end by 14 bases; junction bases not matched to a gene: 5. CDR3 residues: CASSLEILAGVYF. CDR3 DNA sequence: TGTGCCAGCAGCTTAGAAATACTAGCGGGAGTGTATTTT.

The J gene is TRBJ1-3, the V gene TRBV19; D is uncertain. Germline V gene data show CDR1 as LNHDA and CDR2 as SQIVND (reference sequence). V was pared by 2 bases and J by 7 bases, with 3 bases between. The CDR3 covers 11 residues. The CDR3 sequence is CASSIWNTIYF. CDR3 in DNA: TGTGCCAGTAGTATATGGAACACCATATATTTT.

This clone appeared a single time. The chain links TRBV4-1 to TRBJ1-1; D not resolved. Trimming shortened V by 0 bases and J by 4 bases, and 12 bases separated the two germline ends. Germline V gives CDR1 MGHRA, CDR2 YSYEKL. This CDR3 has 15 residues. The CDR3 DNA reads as TGCGCCAGCAGCCAAGATCCGCGGGGAAGCACTGAAGCTTTCTTT. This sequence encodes CASSQDPRGSTEAFF.

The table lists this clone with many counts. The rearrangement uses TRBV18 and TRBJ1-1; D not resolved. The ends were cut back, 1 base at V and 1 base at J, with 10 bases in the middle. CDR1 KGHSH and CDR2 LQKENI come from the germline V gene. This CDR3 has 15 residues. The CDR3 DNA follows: TGTGCCAGCTCACCACGGGTCGGAAAGAACACTGAAGCTTTCTTT. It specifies CASSPRVGKNTEAFF.

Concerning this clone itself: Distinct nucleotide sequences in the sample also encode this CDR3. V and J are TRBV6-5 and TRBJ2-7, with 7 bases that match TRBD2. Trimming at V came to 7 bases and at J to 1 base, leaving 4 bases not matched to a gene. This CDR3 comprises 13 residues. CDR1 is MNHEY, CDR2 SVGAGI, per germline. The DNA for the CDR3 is TGTGCCAGCACCAGAGCGGGGTCCTACGAGCAGTACTTC. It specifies CASTRAGSYEQYF.

The CDR3 region is CASSQGRGGPAGQPQHF. The CDR3 DNA sequence: TGCGCCAGCAGCCAAGGGAGGGGGGGGCCAGCGGGGCAGCCCCAGCATTTT. The chain carries TRBV4-3 and TRBJ1-5, with D possibly being TRBD1 (6 bases). Trimming took off 1 base at V and 7 bases at J, with 20 bases between the two ends. The CDR3 is made up of 17 amino acids. Germline values: CDR1 LGHNA, CDR2 YSLEER.

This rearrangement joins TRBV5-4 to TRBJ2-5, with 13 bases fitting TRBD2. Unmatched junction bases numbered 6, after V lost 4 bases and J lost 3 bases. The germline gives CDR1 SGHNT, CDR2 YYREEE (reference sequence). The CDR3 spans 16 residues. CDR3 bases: TGTGCCAGCAGCAGTGGCGGACTAGCGGGAGAAGAGACCCAGTACTTC. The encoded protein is CASSSGGLAGEETQYF.

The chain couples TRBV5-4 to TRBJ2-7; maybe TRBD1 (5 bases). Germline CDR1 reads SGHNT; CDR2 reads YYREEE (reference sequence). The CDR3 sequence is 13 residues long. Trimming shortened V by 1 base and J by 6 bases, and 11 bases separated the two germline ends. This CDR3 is CASSLFREGEQYF. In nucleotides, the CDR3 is TGTGCCAGCAGCTTGTTCAGGGAAGGCGAGCAGTACTTC. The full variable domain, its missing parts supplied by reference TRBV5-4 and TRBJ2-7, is ETGVTQSPTHLIKTRGQQVTLRCSSQSGHNTVSWYQQALGQGPQFIFQYYREEENGRGNFPPRFSGLQFPNYSSELNVNALELDDSALYLCASSLFREGEQYFGPGTRLTVT.

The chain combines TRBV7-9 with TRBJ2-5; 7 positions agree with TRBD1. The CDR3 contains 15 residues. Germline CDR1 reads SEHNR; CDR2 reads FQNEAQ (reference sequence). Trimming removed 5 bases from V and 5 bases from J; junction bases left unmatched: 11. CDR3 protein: CASSQTRDSTETQYF. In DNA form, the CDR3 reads TGTGCCAGCAGCCAAACCCGGGACAGCACGGAGACCCAGTACTTC.

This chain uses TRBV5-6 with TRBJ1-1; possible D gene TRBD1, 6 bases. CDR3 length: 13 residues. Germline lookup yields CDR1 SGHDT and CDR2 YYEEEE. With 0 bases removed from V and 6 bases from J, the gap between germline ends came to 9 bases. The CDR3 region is CASSLDRVAEAFF. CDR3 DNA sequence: TGTGCCAGCAGCTTGGACAGGGTGGCTGAAGCTTTCTTT. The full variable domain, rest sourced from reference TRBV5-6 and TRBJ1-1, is DAGVTQSPTHLIKTRGQQVTLRCSPKSGHDTVSWYQQALGQGPQFIFQYYEEEERQRGNFPDRFSGHQFPNYSSELNVNALLLGDSALYLCASSLDRVAEAFFGQGTRLTVV.

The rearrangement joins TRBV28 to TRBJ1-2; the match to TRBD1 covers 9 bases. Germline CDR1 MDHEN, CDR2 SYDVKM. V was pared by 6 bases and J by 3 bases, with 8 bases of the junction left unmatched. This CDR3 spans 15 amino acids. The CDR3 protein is CASRGGDRVDYGYTF. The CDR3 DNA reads TGTGCCAGCAGGGGCGGGGACAGGGTTGACTATGGCTACACCTTC.

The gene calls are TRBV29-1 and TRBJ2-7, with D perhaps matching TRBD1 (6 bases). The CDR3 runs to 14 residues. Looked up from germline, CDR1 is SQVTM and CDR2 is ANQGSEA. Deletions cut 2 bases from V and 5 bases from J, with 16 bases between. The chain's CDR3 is CSVERDTGLNEQYF. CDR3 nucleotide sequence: TGCAGCGTTGAAAGGGACACCGGATTGAACGAGCAGTACTTC.

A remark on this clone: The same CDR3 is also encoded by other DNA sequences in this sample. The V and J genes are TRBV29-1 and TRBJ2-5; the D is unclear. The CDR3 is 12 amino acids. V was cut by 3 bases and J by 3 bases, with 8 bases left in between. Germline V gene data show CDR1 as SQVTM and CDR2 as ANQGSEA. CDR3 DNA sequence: TGCAGCGTTGAGTCAAGCGAAGAGACCCAGTACTTC. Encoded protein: CSVESSEETQYF. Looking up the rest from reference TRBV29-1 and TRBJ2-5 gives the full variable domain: SAVISQKPSRDICQRGTSLTIQCQVDSQVTMMFWYRQQPGQSLTLIATANQGSEATYESGFVIDKFPISRPNLTFSTLTVSNMSPEDSSIYLCSVESSEETQYFGPGTRLLVL.

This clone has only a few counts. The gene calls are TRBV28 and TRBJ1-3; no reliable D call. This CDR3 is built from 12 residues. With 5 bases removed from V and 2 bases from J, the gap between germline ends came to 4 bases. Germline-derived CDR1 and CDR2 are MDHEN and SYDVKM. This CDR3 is CASSVPGNTIYF. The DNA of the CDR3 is TGTGCCAGCAGTGTACCTGGAAACACCATATATTTT.

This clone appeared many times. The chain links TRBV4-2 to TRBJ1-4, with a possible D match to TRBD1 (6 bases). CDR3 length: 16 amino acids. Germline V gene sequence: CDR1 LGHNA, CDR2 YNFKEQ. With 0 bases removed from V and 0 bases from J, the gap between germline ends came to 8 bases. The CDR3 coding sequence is TGTGCCAGCAGCCAAGACGGACAGACAACTAATGAAAAACTGTTTTTT. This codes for CASSQDGQTTNEKLFF.

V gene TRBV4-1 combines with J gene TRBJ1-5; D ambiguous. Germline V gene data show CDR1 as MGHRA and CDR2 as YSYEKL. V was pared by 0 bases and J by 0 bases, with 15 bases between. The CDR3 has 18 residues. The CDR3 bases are TGCGCCAGCAGCCAAGATGTTGTAGTAATTGATAGCAATCAGCCCCAGCATTTT. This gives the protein CASSQDVVVIDSNQPQHF.

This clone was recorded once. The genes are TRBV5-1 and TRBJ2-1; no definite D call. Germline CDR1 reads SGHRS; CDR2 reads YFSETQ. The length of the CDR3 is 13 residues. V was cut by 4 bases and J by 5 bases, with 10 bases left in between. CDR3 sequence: CASSRTWDNEQFF. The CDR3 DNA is TGCGCCAGCAGCCGTACTTGGGACAATGAGCAGTTCTTC.

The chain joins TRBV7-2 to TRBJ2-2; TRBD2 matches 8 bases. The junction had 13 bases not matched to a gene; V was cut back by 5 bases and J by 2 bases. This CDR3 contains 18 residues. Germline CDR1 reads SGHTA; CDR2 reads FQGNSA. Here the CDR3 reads CASSGWGGGRSNTGELFF. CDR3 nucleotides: TGTGCCAGCAGCGGTTGGGGTGGCGGGAGGAGTAACACCGGGGAGCTGTTTTTT.

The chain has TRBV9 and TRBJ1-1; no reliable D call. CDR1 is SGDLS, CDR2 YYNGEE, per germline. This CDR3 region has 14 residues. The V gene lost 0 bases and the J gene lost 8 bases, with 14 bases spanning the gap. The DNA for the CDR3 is TGTGCCAGCAGCGTAGAGAAGGGATTGACCGAAGCTTTCTTT. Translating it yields CASSVEKGLTEAFF.

The CDR3 loop reads CASTGEIDSYEQYF. CDR3 sequence (DNA): TGTGCCAGCACCGGGGAGATAGACTCCTACGAGCAGTACTTC. This chain joins TRBV6-7 and TRBJ2-7; possibly TRBD2 for D (5 bases). TRBV6-7 is reported as an ORF; its role is uncertain. CDR3 length: 14 residues. V was clipped by 7 bases and J by 0 bases, with 13 bases between them.

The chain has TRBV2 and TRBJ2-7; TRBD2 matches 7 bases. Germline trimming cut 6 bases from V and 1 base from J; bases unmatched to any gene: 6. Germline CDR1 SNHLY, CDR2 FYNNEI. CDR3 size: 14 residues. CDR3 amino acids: CASRGEGSSYEQYF. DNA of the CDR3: TGTGCCAGCAGGGGGGAGGGATCGTCCTACGAGCAGTACTTC.

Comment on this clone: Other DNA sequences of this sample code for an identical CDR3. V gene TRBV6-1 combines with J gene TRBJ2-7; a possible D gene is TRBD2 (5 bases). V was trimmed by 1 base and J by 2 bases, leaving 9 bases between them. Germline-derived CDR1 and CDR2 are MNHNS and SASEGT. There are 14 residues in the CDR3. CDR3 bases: TGTGCCAGCAGTGAAGTTCCGGGGACCTACGAGCAGTACTTC. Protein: CASSEVPGTYEQYF.